The rows below give T cell receptor beta chains drawn from one sample of a study of T-cell reconstitution after alpha-beta-depleted transplantation in children. TCRdb re-called the PCR reads with MiXCR, one entry per CDR3 protein. The profile covers about 610,000 distinct CDR3 sequences, with approximately 10% appearing a single time and about 4% taken by the ten largest. The sequencing here drew on PBMCs from the stem cell graft donor, taken from the stem cell graft. The receptors shown here come from a human donor who donated a stem cell graft to a child with acute myeloid leukemia. CDR3s include the opening cysteine and the closing phenylalanine or tryptophan. The D gene is left open where the match is weak. Clone size appears in some rows only: once, few, many, or a class for an expanded clone.

CDR3nt: TGCAGCGCCTCTATGAGCCCACCAACTAGCACAGATACGCAGTATTTT; CDR3aa: CSASMSPPTSTDTQYF; v_gene: TRBV29-1; d_gene: .; abundance: .; len: 16; j_gene: TRBJ2-3
CDR3nt: TGTGCCAGCAGTTTACTAGCGGTTAACACCGGGGAGCTGTTTTTT; CDR3aa: CASSLLAVNTGELFF; v_gene: TRBV12-3/TRBV12-4; d_gene: TRBD2; abundance: many; len: 15; j_gene: TRBJ2-2
CDR3nt: TGTGCCAGCAGCCGCCGACTAGCGGAAAGTTACAATGAGCAGTTCTTC; CDR3aa: CASSRRLAESYNEQFF; v_gene: TRBV4-2; d_gene: TRBD2; abundance: .; len: 16; j_gene: TRBJ2-1
CDR3nt: TGTGCCAGCAGTACCCGACAGGGGGCCTGGGACACCGGGGAGCTGTTTTTT; CDR3aa: CASSTRQGAWDTGELFF; v_gene: TRBV12-3/TRBV12-4; d_gene: TRBD1; abundance: few; len: 17; j_gene: TRBJ2-2
CDR3nt: TGTGCCAGCAGCCCCCGACCCTTACTAGCCACTGAAGCTTTCTTT; CDR3aa: CASSPRPLLATEAFF; v_gene: TRBV9; d_gene: .; abundance: few; len: 15; j_gene: TRBJ1-1
CDR3nt: TGCAGCGTTGTTGGCGCAGAAGAGACCCAGTACTTC; CDR3aa: CSVVGAEETQYF; v_gene: TRBV29-1; d_gene: .; abundance: few; len: 12; j_gene: TRBJ2-5
CDR3nt: TGTGCCACCAGTGATTATAGCGGGAGTCTGACAGATACGCAGTATTTT; CDR3aa: CATSDYSGSLTDTQYF; v_gene: TRBV24-1; d_gene: TRBD2; abundance: many; len: 16; j_gene: TRBJ2-3
CDR3nt: TGTGCCAGCAGTTACTCCGGACTAGCGGGTACCTTAATCGCCTACAATGAGCAGTTCTTC; CDR3aa: CASSYSGLAGTLIAYNEQFF; v_gene: TRBV6-2/TRBV6-3; d_gene: TRBD2; abundance: .; len: 20; j_gene: TRBJ2-1
CDR3nt: TGTGCCAGCGGAAGCGGGAGGGCCGGGGTTGACGGGGAGCTGTTTTTT; CDR3aa: CASGSGRAGVDGELFF; v_gene: TRBV27; d_gene: TRBD2; abundance: .; len: 16; j_gene: TRBJ2-2
CDR3nt: TGTGCCTGGAGTGTGACTAGCGGGAGGACAGATACGCAGTATTTT; CDR3aa: CAWSVTSGRTDTQYF; v_gene: TRBV30; d_gene: TRBD2; abundance: few; len: 15; j_gene: TRBJ2-3
CDR3nt: TGTGCCAGCAGCCTCCCTCAGGGGCGCCAGTCTGGGGCCAACGTCCTGACTTTC; CDR3aa: CASSLPQGRQSGANVLTF; v_gene: TRBV4-2; d_gene: .; abundance: many; len: 18; j_gene: TRBJ2-6
CDR3nt: TGCGCCAGCAGCCCCTTGGGAGGTAGGGAGACCCAGTACTTC; CDR3aa: CASSPLGGRETQYF; v_gene: TRBV5-1; d_gene: .; abundance: many; len: 14; j_gene: TRBJ2-5
CDR3nt: TGTGCCAGCAGCCTTTTACGAGGGGGCACTGAAGCTTTCTTT; CDR3aa: CASSLLRGGTEAFF; v_gene: TRBV12-3/TRBV12-4; d_gene: .; abundance: .; len: 14; j_gene: TRBJ1-1
CDR3nt: TGTGCCAGCAGCGACGGCTCTAGCGGGGGGCCAAGGGATGAGCAGTTCTTC; CDR3aa: CASSDGSSGGPRDEQFF; v_gene: TRBV9; d_gene: TRBD2; abundance: many; len: 17; j_gene: TRBJ2-1
CDR3nt: TGCAGTGCTAGCGTTTCAGGGGGCGGAAACAATGAGCAGTTCTTC; CDR3aa: CSASVSGGGNNEQFF; v_gene: TRBV20-1; d_gene: TRBD1; abundance: many; len: 15; j_gene: TRBJ2-1
CDR3nt: TGTGCCAGCAGCCGCTACACCGGGACTTTCTACGAGCAGTACTTC; CDR3aa: CASSRYTGTFYEQYF; v_gene: TRBV11-2; d_gene: .; abundance: few; len: 15; j_gene: TRBJ2-7
CDR3nt: TGTGCCAGCAGATATACAACGACAGGGGGAGCTTTCTTT; CDR3aa: CASRYTTTGGAFF; v_gene: TRBV7-2; d_gene: TRBD1; abundance: .; len: 13; j_gene: TRBJ1-1
CDR3nt: TGTGCCAGTAATACGGCCCGGACAGACTACTACGAGCAGTACTTC; CDR3aa: CASNTARTDYYEQYF; v_gene: TRBV19; d_gene: .; abundance: few; len: 15; j_gene: TRBJ2-7
CDR3nt: TGCAGTGCTGGGGACCCGAGTGGGAGAACTGAAGCTTTCTTT; CDR3aa: CSAGDPSGRTEAFF; v_gene: TRBV20-1; d_gene: .; abundance: many; len: 14; j_gene: TRBJ1-1
CDR3nt: TGTGCCAGCAGCTTAAATGGGGCGGGTCCCCAGTACTTC; CDR3aa: CASSLNGAGPQYF; v_gene: TRBV7-3; d_gene: .; abundance: .; len: 13; j_gene: TRBJ2-5
CDR3nt: TGTGCCAGCAGTACCGGACAGGGGGTCTACGAGCAGTACTTC; CDR3aa: CASSTGQGVYEQYF; v_gene: TRBV12-3/TRBV12-4; d_gene: TRBD1; abundance: .; len: 14; j_gene: TRBJ2-7
CDR3nt: TGCGCCAGCAGCTTGGCCTACGACAGGGGTACCGAAGCTTTCTTT; CDR3aa: CASSLAYDRGTEAFF; v_gene: TRBV5-1; d_gene: TRBD1; abundance: .; len: 15; j_gene: TRBJ1-1
CDR3nt: TGTGCCATCTGTTTAGCCCTCGGTAGAGGGCCTGGGGCCAACGTCCTGACTTTC; CDR3aa: CAICLALGRGPGANVLTF; v_gene: TRBV3-1; d_gene: .; abundance: .; len: 18; j_gene: TRBJ2-6
CDR3nt: TGCGCCAGTCGTAGCGGATTCAGCTCCTACGAGCAGTACTTC; CDR3aa: CASRSGFSSYEQYF; v_gene: TRBV5-1; d_gene: .; abundance: few; len: 14; j_gene: TRBJ2-7
CDR3nt: TGTGCCAGCAGCCAAGATCCTCAGGCCACAGATACGCAGTATTTT; CDR3aa: CASSQDPQATDTQYF; v_gene: TRBV4-2; d_gene: .; abundance: few; len: 15; j_gene: TRBJ2-3
CDR3nt: TGCGCCAGCAGCTCTACAGTCCTGGGAGATTGGGAGCAGTACTTC; CDR3aa: CASSSTVLGDWEQYF; v_gene: TRBV5-1; d_gene: .; abundance: many; len: 15; j_gene: TRBJ2-7
CDR3nt: TGTGCCAGCAGCCAAGATGGTAACTATGGCTACACCTTC; CDR3aa: CASSQDGNYGYTF; v_gene: TRBV3-1; d_gene: .; abundance: few; len: 13; j_gene: TRBJ1-2
CDR3nt: TGTGCCAGCAGTTTATCTAAAACAGGGCGCTATGGCTACACCTTC; CDR3aa: CASSLSKTGRYGYTF; v_gene: TRBV12-3/TRBV12-4; d_gene: .; abundance: .; len: 15; j_gene: TRBJ1-2
CDR3nt: TGTGCCAGCAGTCTCGCCGGCAGCGGGAAAACCGGGGAGCTGTTTTTT; CDR3aa: CASSLAGSGKTGELFF; v_gene: TRBV28; d_gene: TRBD2; abundance: many; len: 16; j_gene: TRBJ2-2
CDR3nt: TGTGCCATCAGTGGGCACAGGGTTGAGGACTATGGCTACACCTTC; CDR3aa: CAISGHRVEDYGYTF; v_gene: TRBV10-3; d_gene: .; abundance: many; len: 15; j_gene: TRBJ1-2
CDR3nt: TGCGCCAGCAGCTTGGTAGCGGGAGGGCTCGATGAGCAGTTCTTC; CDR3aa: CASSLVAGGLDEQFF; v_gene: TRBV5-1; d_gene: TRBD2; abundance: few; len: 15; j_gene: TRBJ2-1
CDR3nt: TGCAGCGTTGTTCGGGGGGCAGAGACCCAGTACTTC; CDR3aa: CSVVRGAETQYF; v_gene: TRBV29-1; d_gene: .; abundance: few; len: 12; j_gene: TRBJ2-5
CDR3nt: TGTGCCACCAGCAGAGATCTGGCGGATCAAGAGACCCAGTACTTC; CDR3aa: CATSRDLADQETQYF; v_gene: TRBV15; d_gene: .; abundance: many; len: 15; j_gene: TRBJ2-5
CDR3nt: TGTGCCAGCAGCTTGTCGGCAGGGAGCCTCCAAGGCTACACCTTC; CDR3aa: CASSLSAGSLQGYTF; v_gene: TRBV7-8; d_gene: .; abundance: .; len: 15; j_gene: TRBJ1-2
CDR3nt: TGTGCCACCACCGCCTCGAAGGGGACGTGGGAGCAGTACTTC; CDR3aa: CATTASKGTWEQYF; v_gene: TRBV10-3; d_gene: .; abundance: .; len: 14; j_gene: TRBJ2-7
CDR3nt: TGTGCCAGCAGCTTAGGGGGGGGAGGGATTGCGGAGACCCAGTACTTC; CDR3aa: CASSLGGGGIAETQYF; v_gene: TRBV11-2; d_gene: TRBD2; abundance: once; len: 16; j_gene: TRBJ2-5
CDR3nt: TGTGCCATCAGCGAAGGGACAGGGGTTACGAACTTC; CDR3aa: CAISEGTGVTNF; v_gene: TRBV10-3; d_gene: TRBD1; abundance: many; len: 12; j_gene: TRBJ2-7
CDR3nt: TGTGCCAGCAGTTCATTCTCCTACGAGCAGTACTTC; CDR3aa: CASSSFSYEQYF; v_gene: TRBV27; d_gene: .; abundance: many; len: 12; j_gene: TRBJ2-7
CDR3nt: TGTGCCAGCAGTTCCCCGGGACAGGGGATAAACGAGCAGTACTTC; CDR3aa: CASSSPGQGINEQYF; v_gene: TRBV12-3/TRBV12-4; d_gene: TRBD1; abundance: many; len: 15; j_gene: TRBJ2-7
CDR3nt: TGTGCCAGCTCACCACGGGGGGCCTCTGAAGCTTTCTTT; CDR3aa: CASSPRGASEAFF; v_gene: TRBV18; d_gene: .; abundance: many; len: 13; j_gene: TRBJ1-1
CDR3nt: TGTGCCAGCAGCTTCCTTTTCCCAGACTCCGTAGCCAAAAACATTCAGTACTTC; CDR3aa: CASSFLFPDSVAKNIQYF; v_gene: TRBV5-6; d_gene: .; abundance: .; len: 18; j_gene: TRBJ2-4
CDR3nt: TGCGCCAGCAGCTTGGATCAGGGAACAGATACGCAGTATTTT; CDR3aa: CASSLDQGTDTQYF; v_gene: TRBV5-1; d_gene: .; abundance: many; len: 14; j_gene: TRBJ2-3
CDR3nt: TGCGCCAGCAGCCAAGGAGGGCAGGGATACGAAAAACTGTTTTTT; CDR3aa: CASSQGGQGYEKLFF; v_gene: TRBV4-3; d_gene: .; abundance: .; len: 15; j_gene: TRBJ1-4
CDR3nt: TGTGCCAGCAGGTCCGGGACTAGCGAAAACACCGGGGAGCTGTTTTTT; CDR3aa: CASRSGTSENTGELFF; v_gene: TRBV12-3/TRBV12-4; d_gene: TRBD2; abundance: .; len: 16; j_gene: TRBJ2-2
CDR3nt: TGTGCCAGCACCTCATCGGTAGGGGAGACCCAGTACTTC; CDR3aa: CASTSSVGETQYF; v_gene: TRBV7-2; d_gene: .; abundance: .; len: 13; j_gene: TRBJ2-5
CDR3nt: TGTGCCAGCTCCCCGCAGGGTTTTAACAATGAGCAGTTCTTC; CDR3aa: CASSPQGFNNEQFF; v_gene: TRBV18; d_gene: .; abundance: .; len: 14; j_gene: TRBJ2-1
CDR3nt: TGTGCCAGCAGTTTAACAGGGAAACAACTCAATGAGCAGTTCTTC; CDR3aa: CASSLTGKQLNEQFF; v_gene: TRBV12-3/TRBV12-4; d_gene: .; abundance: many; len: 15; j_gene: TRBJ2-1
CDR3nt: TGCGCCAGCAGCTTGGGGAAAGATACGCAGTATTTT; CDR3aa: CASSLGKDTQYF; v_gene: TRBV5-1; d_gene: .; abundance: .; len: 12; j_gene: TRBJ2-3
CDR3nt: TGTGCCAGCAGTTCCGACCGCCCTGAAGCTTTCTTT; CDR3aa: CASSSDRPEAFF; v_gene: TRBV6-5; d_gene: .; abundance: many; len: 12; j_gene: TRBJ1-1
CDR3nt: TGCGCCAGCAGCTTGGGGGACACGCGCACAGATACGCAGTATTTT; CDR3aa: CASSLGDTRTDTQYF; v_gene: TRBV5-1; d_gene: .; abundance: many; len: 15; j_gene: TRBJ2-3